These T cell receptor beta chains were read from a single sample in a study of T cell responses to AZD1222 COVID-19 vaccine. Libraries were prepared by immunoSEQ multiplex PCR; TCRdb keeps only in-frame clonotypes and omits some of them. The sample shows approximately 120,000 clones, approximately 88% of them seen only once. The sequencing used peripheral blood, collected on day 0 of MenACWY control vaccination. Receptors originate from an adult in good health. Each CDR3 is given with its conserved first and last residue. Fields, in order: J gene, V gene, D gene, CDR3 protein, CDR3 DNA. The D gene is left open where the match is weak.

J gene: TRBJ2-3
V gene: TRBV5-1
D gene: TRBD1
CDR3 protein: CASSRSYRGTDTQYF
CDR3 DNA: TGCGCCAGCAGCCGGTCGTACAGGGGGACAGATACGCAGTATTTT

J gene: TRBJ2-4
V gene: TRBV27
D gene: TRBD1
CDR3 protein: CASSPRGAKNIQYF
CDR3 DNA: TGTGCCAGCAGTCCCAGGGGGGCCAAAAACATTCAGTACTTC

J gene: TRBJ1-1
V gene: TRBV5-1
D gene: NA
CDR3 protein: CASSLYGSSDTEAFF
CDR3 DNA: TGCGCCAGCAGCTTGTACGGGTCGAGTGACACTGAAGCTTTCTTT

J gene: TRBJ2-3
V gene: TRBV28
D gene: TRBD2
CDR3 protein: CASSFSGTSGSTDTQYF
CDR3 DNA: TGTGCCAGCAGTTTCTCGGGGACTAGCGGGAGTACAGATACGCAGTATTTT

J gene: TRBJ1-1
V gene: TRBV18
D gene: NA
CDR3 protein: CASSPRGGEPEAFF
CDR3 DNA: TGTGCCAGCTCACCACGGGGCGGGGAACCTGAAGCTTTCTTT

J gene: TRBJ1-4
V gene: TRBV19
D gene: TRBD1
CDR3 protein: CASSRGPTNEKLFF
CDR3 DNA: TGTGCCAGTTCTAGGGGGCCAACTAATGAAAAACTGTTTTTT

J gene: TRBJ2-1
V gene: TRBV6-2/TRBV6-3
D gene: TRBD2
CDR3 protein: CASSYVGTSGGSPQREQFF
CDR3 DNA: TGTGCCAGCAGTTACGTCGGGACTAGCGGGGGGTCCCCTCAGAGAGAGCAGTTCTTC

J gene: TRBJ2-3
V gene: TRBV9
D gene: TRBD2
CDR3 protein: CASSDPVSGGAGPSTDTQYF
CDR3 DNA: TGTGCCAGCAGCGACCCCGTTAGCGGGGGGGCCGGGCCTAGCACAGATACGCAGTATTTT

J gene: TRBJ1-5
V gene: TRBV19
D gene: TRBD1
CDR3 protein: CASSGLTGGDYSNQPQHF
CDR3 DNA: TGTGCCAGTAGTGGACTGACAGGGGGTGATTATAGCAATCAGCCCCAGCATTTT

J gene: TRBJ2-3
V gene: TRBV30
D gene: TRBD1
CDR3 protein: CAWSAGQGAADTQYF
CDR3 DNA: TGTGCCTGGAGTGCAGGACAGGGGGCTGCAGATACGCAGTATTTT